Listed here are 9 T cell receptor beta chains from one sample, sequenced in a study of T-cell reconstitution after alpha-beta-depleted transplantation in children. The TCRbeta library was prepared with unique molecular identifiers. From the PCR reads, TCRdb called clonotypes with MiXCR, one entry per CDR3 protein. The repertoire holds 250,000 or so distinct CDR3 sequences, with around 7.5% as singletons. The material sequenced was PBMCs, mostly from graft donor cells, taken 180 days after TCRalphabeta/CD19-depleted stem cell transplant. Receptor source: a male patient younger than 18 who had a stem cell transplant for acute lymphoblastic leukemia, so the T cells may come from the graft donor.

This clonotype was recorded at least ten times. The chain joins TRBV6-1 to TRBJ2-7; tentatively, D is TRBD1 or TRBD2 (7 bases each). V gave up 2 bases and J gave up 3 bases, with 17 bases separating them. Looked up from germline, CDR1 is MNHNS and CDR2 is SASEGT. CDR3 size: 16 residues. The CDR3 region is CASSEMGGPGGYEQYF. CDR3 nucleotides: TGTGCCAGCAGTGAAATGGGGGGGCCAGGGGGCTACGAGCAGTACTTC.

Ten or more counts support this clonotype. DNA of the CDR3: TGTGCCAGCCTCGGACAGGGGAACAGGAACACTGAAGCTTTCTTT. Translated, it gives CASLGQGNRNTEAFF. V usage is TRBV6-5 and J usage is TRBJ1-1; 9 bases agree with TRBD1. Germline V CDR1 and CDR2: MNHEY, SVGAGI. The CDR3 contains 15 residues. Unmatched junction bases numbered 8, after V lost 8 bases and J lost 1 base.

This clonotype was recorded many times. The rearrangement uses TRBV9 and TRBJ2-3, with 8 nucleotides matching TRBD2. There are 16 residues in the CDR3. Germline CDR1 and CDR2: SGDLS and YYNGEE. V lost 3 bases, J lost 0 bases, and 6 bases stayed unmatched. CDR3 in amino acids: CASSGGLALSTDTQYF. In DNA, the CDR3 is TGTGCCAGCAGCGGAGGACTAGCACTAAGCACAGATACGCAGTATTTT. The entire variable domain, with the rest obtained from reference TRBV9 and TRBJ2-3, is as follows: DSGVTQTPKHLITATGQRVTLRCSPRSGDLSVYWYQQSLDQGLQFLIQYYNGEERAKGNILERFSAQQFPDLHSELNLSSLELGDSALYFCASSGGLALSTDTQYFGPGTRLTVL.

This clonotype was seen at least ten times. This chain joins TRBV24-1 and TRBJ2-1, with 8 bases matching TRBD2. Germline V CDR1 and CDR2: KGHDR, SFDVKD. The CDR3 is made up of 15 amino acids. Trimming took 6 bases from V and 3 from J; bases not matched to a gene: 6. The CDR3 spells CATSPRAGGYNEQFF. DNA of the CDR3: TGTGCCACCAGTCCCCGGGCGGGAGGCTACAATGAGCAGTTCTTC.

To note about this clonotype: With a much larger clone just one base away, this may be a read error. The chain links TRBV3-1 to TRBJ2-7; D possibly corresponds to TRBD2 (6 bases). The CDR3 totals 15 residues. The V gene's germline CDR1 is LGHDT and CDR2 YNNKEL (reference sequence). As DNA, the CDR3 is TGTGCCAGCAGCCAAGATTCTAGCGAGACCTACGACCAGTACTTC. This encodes CASSQDSSETYDQYF.

This clonotype showed up many times. The chain couples TRBV6-5 to TRBJ2-7; 13 positions agree with TRBD2. Germline CDR1 MNHEY, CDR2 SVGAGI. This CDR3 has 17 amino acids. V trimming: 0 bases; J trimming: 2 bases; junction bases outside the gene matches: 4. CDR3 DNA: TGTGCCAGCAGTTACTCGGGACTAGCGGGAACCCCCTACGAGCAGTACTTC. Protein product: CASSYSGLAGTPYEQYF.

The table lists this clonotype with many counts. This chain joins TRBV5-1 and TRBJ2-7, with a tentative D call TRBD1 (6 bases). Trimming removed 4 bases from V and 3 bases from J, with 14 bases in between. The CDR3 spans 14 residues. Germline values: CDR1 SGHRS, CDR2 YFSETQ. The CDR3 spells CASSLPGTNYEQYF. The CDR3 region has the DNA TGCGCCAGCAGCCTTCCGGGGACAAACTACGAGCAGTACTTC.

This clonotype was counted ten times or more. The chain combines TRBV24-1 with TRBJ2-2; a weak D match, TRBD2 (7 bases). The germline CDR1 and CDR2 sequences are KGHDR and SFDVKD. The CDR3 totals 16 residues. V dropped 4 bases and J dropped 5 bases, with 16 bases sitting between them. For the CDR3, the DNA is TGTGCCACCAGTGAGATGGGGGGGCCAGTAACCGGGGAGCTGTTTTTT. Translated, it gives CATSEMGGPVTGELFF.

Ten or more counts support this clonotype. V gene TRBV5-1 combines with J gene TRBJ2-1; D gene ambiguous. CDR1 is SGHRS, CDR2 YFSETQ, per germline. This CDR3 region has 11 residues. V was clipped by 3 bases and J by 13 bases, with 11 bases between them. In DNA form, the CDR3 reads TGCGCCAGCAGCTCGGGTGTGAATCAGTTCTTC. This encodes CASSSGVNQFF.